Sequencing of this T cell receptor beta chain was carried out in a study of blood T cell repertoires in COVID-19. Original processing methods: Amplification with reference gene primers provided the estimates of nucleated cell counts. Only in-frame clones appear in the TCRdb table, and some are missing; sequencing was by immunoSEQ multiplex PCR. The V and J calls and clone size come from that table; D and trimming were worked out from the DNA. The data show around 250,000 clones, approximately 90% seen once. Exposed participants encountered a COVID-19 case during the 2 weeks preceding study entry. The germline gives CDR1 MNHEY, CDR2 SVGAGI. The CDR3 is 13 residues long. J was trimmed by 5 bases and V by 6 bases; bases with no gene match: 4.

The chain carries TRBV6-5 and TRBJ2-7; 10 bases line up with TRBD1. The sequenced sample consisted of PBMCs or T cells enriched from blood (not recorded which). The TCR originated in a middle-aged man who had been exposed to COVID-19. The CDR3, as DNA: TGTGCCAGCAGAAGACAGGGGGCGGACGAGCAGTACTTC. Translated, it gives CASRRQGADEQYF.